The 6 T cell receptor beta chains given below trace back to one sample, sequenced in a study of response to subunit inactivated influenza vaccine. A single record per CDR3 protein comes from TCRdb applying MiXCR to the RT-PCR reads. Of about 520,000 distinct CDR3 sequences detected, roughly 25% appear once; the ten largest clones hold approximately 2%. The sequencing used CD4+ T cells sorted from PBMCs, collected 5 to 6 days after vaccination. Source of these receptors: a man over 45 who received an inactivated influenza vaccine.

The gene calls are TRBV28 and TRBJ2-2, with 9 bases that match TRBD2. CDR1 and CDR2 from the germline V gene are MDHEN and SYDVKM. V shed 3 bases, J shed 6 bases, and the junction held 5 bases outside the gene matches. The length of the CDR3 is 15 residues. CDR3 residues: CASSLAGGEAGELFF. The DNA for the CDR3 is TGTGCCAGCAGTTTGGCGGGAGGGGAAGCCGGGGAGCTGTTTTTT.

A few counts support this clonotype. V is TRBV20-1 and J is TRBJ2-7; TRBD1 matches at 7 bases. The germline V gene has CDR1 DFQATT and CDR2 SNEGSKA (reference sequence). The J segment lost 5 bases and the V segment lost 0 bases, leaving 7 bases of the junction unmatched. There are 14 residues in the CDR3. The CDR3 is CSARDRRQGHEQYF. The DNA of the CDR3 is TGCAGTGCTAGAGATCGTCGACAGGGCCACGAGCAGTACTTC.

This clonotype has just a few counts. J is TRBJ2-1 and V is TRBV27; D may correspond to TRBD1 or TRBD2 (6 bases each). Per germline, CDR1 MNHEY and CDR2 SMNVEV (reference sequence). Trimming stripped 7 bases from V and 7 bases from J, with 11 bases between. There are 12 residues in the CDR3. CDR3 loop: CASTGAGNEQFF. Here the CDR3 DNA reads TGTGCCAGCACAGGGGCGGGGAATGAGCAGTTCTTC.

This chain joins TRBV5-1 and TRBJ2-3; D remains unclear. Germline V gene data show CDR1 as SGHRS and CDR2 as YFSETQ. V was shortened by 4 bases and J by 0 bases, with 6 bases between the two germline ends. The CDR3 is 13 amino acids. This CDR3 is CASSASSTDTQYF. The CDR3 bases are TGCGCCAGCAGCGCCTCTAGCACAGATACGCAGTATTTT.

The chain uses TRBV28 and TRBJ2-5; D is unclear. Germline V gives CDR1 MDHEN, CDR2 SYDVKM. The V end lost 6 bases, the J end lost 2 bases, and 13 bases lay between the germline ends. CDR3 length: 14 amino acids. CDR3 in amino acids: CASRPRHQQETQYF. The CDR3 DNA is TGTGCCAGCAGGCCCCGACACCAGCAAGAGACCCAGTACTTC.

The chain carries TRBV5-4 and TRBJ2-7; 9 positions match TRBD1. The germline V gene encodes CDR1 SGHNT and CDR2 YYREEE (reference sequence). V was clipped by 5 bases and J by 3 bases; unmatched bases: 6. This CDR3 comprises 14 residues. For the CDR3, the DNA is TGTGCCAGCAGTTGGGACAGGGCTAGCTACGAGCAGTACTTC. Translated, it gives CASSWDRASYEQYF.